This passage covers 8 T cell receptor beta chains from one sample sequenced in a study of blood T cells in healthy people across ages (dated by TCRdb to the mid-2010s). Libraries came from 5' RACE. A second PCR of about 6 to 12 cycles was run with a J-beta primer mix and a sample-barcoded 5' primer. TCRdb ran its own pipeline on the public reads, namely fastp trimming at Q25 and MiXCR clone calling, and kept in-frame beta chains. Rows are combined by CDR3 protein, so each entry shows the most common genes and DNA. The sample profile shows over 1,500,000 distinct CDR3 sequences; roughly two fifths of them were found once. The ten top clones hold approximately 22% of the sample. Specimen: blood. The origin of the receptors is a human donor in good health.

CDR3 nucleotides: TGTGCCAGCAGCTACCTCTCCGGGACAGGGGGGAAAGCTTTCTTT. Translating it yields CASSYLSGTGGKAFF. The rearrangement joins TRBV11-2 to TRBJ1-1; 11 bases fit TRBD1. J was trimmed by 9 bases and V by 4 bases; bases with no gene match: 10. The CDR3 sequence is 15 residues long. The germline V gene encodes CDR1 SGHAT and CDR2 FQNNGV.

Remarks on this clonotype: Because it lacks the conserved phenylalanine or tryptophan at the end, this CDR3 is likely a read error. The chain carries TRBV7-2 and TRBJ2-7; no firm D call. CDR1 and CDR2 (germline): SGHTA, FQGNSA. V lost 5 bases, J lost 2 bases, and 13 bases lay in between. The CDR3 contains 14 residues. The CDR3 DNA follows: TGTGCCAGCAGCCCCCATCCTGGCCCCTACGAGCAGTACTCC. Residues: CASSPHPGPYEQYS.

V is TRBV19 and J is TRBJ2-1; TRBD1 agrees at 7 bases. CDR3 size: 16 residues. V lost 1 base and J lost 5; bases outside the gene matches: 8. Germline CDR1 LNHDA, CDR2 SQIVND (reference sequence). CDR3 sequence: CASSIVTTGNHNEQFF. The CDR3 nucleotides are TGTGCCAGTAGTATAGTCACGACAGGGAACCACAATGAGCAGTTCTTC.

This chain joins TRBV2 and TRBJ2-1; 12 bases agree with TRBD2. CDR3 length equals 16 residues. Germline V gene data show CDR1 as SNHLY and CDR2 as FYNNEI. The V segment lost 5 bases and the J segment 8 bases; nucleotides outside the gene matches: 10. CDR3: CASSFVTSGGWDEQFF. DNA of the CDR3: TGTGCCAGCAGTTTCGTAACTAGCGGGGGGTGGGATGAGCAGTTCTTC.

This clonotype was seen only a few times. CDR3 amino acids: CASVQGYGTEAFF. CDR3 DNA sequence: TGTGCCAGCGTACAGGGATACGGCACTGAAGCTTTCTTT. V usage is TRBV7-8 and J usage is TRBJ1-1, with D perhaps matching TRBD1 (6 bases). From germline, CDR1 is SGHVS and CDR2 FQNEAQ. This CDR3 comprises 13 residues. Trimming took 8 bases from V and 4 from J, leaving 14 bases between them.

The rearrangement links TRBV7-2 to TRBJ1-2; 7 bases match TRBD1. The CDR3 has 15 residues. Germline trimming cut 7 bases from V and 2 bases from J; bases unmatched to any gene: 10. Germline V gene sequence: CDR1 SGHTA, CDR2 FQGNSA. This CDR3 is CASTPGGTVNYGYTF. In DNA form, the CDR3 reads TGTGCCAGCACCCCGGGGGGGACAGTGAACTATGGCTACACCTTC. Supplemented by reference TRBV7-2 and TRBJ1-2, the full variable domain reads GAGVSQSPSNKVTEKGKDVELRCDPISGHTALYWYRQSLGQGLEFLIYFQGNSAPDKSGLPSDRFSAERTGGSVSTLTIQRTQQEDSAVYLCASTPGGTVNYGYTFGSGTRLTVV.

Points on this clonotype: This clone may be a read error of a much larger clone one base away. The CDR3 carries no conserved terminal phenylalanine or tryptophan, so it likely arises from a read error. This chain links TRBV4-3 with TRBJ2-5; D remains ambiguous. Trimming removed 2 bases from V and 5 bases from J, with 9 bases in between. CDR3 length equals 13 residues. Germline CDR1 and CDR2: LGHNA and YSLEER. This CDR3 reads CASSQRLVETQYV. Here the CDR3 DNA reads TGCGCCAGCAGCCAACGGCTTGTGGAGACCCAGTACGTC.

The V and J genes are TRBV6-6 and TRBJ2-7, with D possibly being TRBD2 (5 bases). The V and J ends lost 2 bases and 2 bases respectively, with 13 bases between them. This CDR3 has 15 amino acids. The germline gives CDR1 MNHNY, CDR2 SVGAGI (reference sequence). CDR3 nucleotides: TGTGCCAGCAGTTACAGGTCGGGGTCTACCTACGAGCAGTACTTC. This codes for CASSYRSGSTYEQYF.